One sample yielded the 26 T cell receptor beta chains listed below, sequenced in a study of stem cell transplantation in POMP-related autoinflammatory disease. The repertoire was sequenced with immunoSEQ multiplex PCR; TCRdb's copy has only in-frame clones and lacks some. The sample lists approximately 65,000 clones, under 95% occurring once. Here the sequenced sample was CD4+ T cells from PBMCs, taken after stem cell transplantation. The receptors come from a human patient with POMP-related autoinflammation and immune dysregulation (PRAID). Some T cells may trace back to the graft donor.

This clone was seen a single time. The rearrangement joins TRBV2 to TRBJ2-4; the match to TRBD2 covers 8 bases. CDR1 is SNHLY, CDR2 FYNNEI, per germline. The CDR3 covers 17 residues. The junction had 8 bases not matched to a gene; V was cut back by 4 bases and J by 0 bases. Written as DNA, the CDR3 is TGTGCCAGCAGTGGGTCGGGAGGGACCCTAGCCAAAAACATTCAGTACTTC. As protein: CASSGSGGTLAKNIQYF.

The gene calls are TRBV3-1 (or the pseudogene TRBV3-2) and TRBJ2-2, with D possibly TRBD1 on 7 matching bases. CDR3 length equals 15 residues. V was trimmed by 7 bases and J by 4 bases, leaving 16 bases between them. The germline V gene encodes CDR1 LGHDT and CDR2 YNNKEL (reference sequence). CDR3 nucleotides: TGTGCCAGCACCCCAGGGGGGAGCGTCACCGGGGAGCTGTTTTTT. This translates into CASTPGGSVTGELFF.

The rearrangement joins TRBV6-6 to TRBJ2-7, with 10 bases lining up with TRBD1. Germline V gene data show CDR1 as MNHNY and CDR2 as SVGAGI (reference sequence). The V and J ends lost 6 bases and 3 bases, in that order; junction bases with no gene match: 8. This CDR3 has 15 residues. For the CDR3, the DNA is TGTGCCAGCAGCCCTCCGACAGGGGGCGGCTACGAGCAGTACTTC. This sequence encodes CASSPPTGGGYEQYF.

CDR3 loop: CAWSVIGKTGFSETQYF. CDR3 DNA: TGTGCCTGGAGTGTAATTGGAAAGACAGGGTTCTCAGAGACCCAGTACTTC. The genes are TRBV30 and TRBJ2-5; 7 bases align to TRBD1. V was clipped by 0 bases and J by 4 bases; unmatched bases: 14. The V gene's germline CDR1 is GTSNPN and CDR2 SVGIG (reference sequence). The CDR3 extends over 17 amino acids.

This clone has just one count. This chain connects TRBV28 to TRBJ2-5; the match to TRBD1 covers 7 bases. The junction had 9 bases not matched to a gene; V was cut back by 7 bases and J by 7 bases. CDR3 length equals 13 residues. Germline CDR1 and CDR2: MDHEN and SYDVKM. CDR3 DNA: TGTGCCAGCACCTTACAGGGGTTGGGGACCCAGTACTTC. It codes for CASTLQGLGTQYF.

V gene TRBV30 combines with J gene TRBJ2-6; tentatively, D is TRBD2 (6 bases). In germline, CDR1 is GTSNPN, CDR2 SVGIG (reference sequence). Trimming cost V 4 bases and J 2 bases, with 15 bases left between them. This CDR3 has 16 residues. CDR3 region: CAWIGGTLAGANVLTF. The CDR3, as DNA: TGTGCCTGGATTGGAGGGACGTTGGCTGGGGCCAACGTCCTGACTTTC. The full variable domain, with the rest looked up from reference TRBV30 and TRBJ2-6, is SQTIHQWPATLVQPVGSPLSLECTVEGTSNPNLYWYRQAAGRGLQLLFYSVGIGQISSEVPQNLSASRPQDRQFILSSKKLLLSDSGFYLCAWIGGTLAGANVLTFGAGSRLTVL.

This clone appeared once. V usage is TRBV5-4 and J usage is TRBJ1-2, with a tentative D call TRBD1 (5 bases). Trimming pared 4 bases from V and 7 bases from J, leaving 23 bases between. The CDR3 has 16 residues. Germline V CDR1 and CDR2: SGHNT, YYREEE (reference sequence). CDR3 nucleotide sequence: TGTGCCAGCAGCCCAGGACACGTCCCTCTTCAAGGTGGCTACACCTTC. Its translation: CASSPGHVPLQGGYTF.

The chain recombines TRBV30 with TRBJ2-2; D could derive from TRBD1 or TRBD2 (6 bases each). Germline values: CDR1 GTSNPN, CDR2 SVGIG (reference sequence). The CDR3 has 13 residues. V lost 2 bases, J lost 7 bases, and 11 bases lay in between. CDR3 in amino acids: CAWSTRGGGELFF. The CDR3 DNA sequence: TGTGCCTGGAGTACCAGGGGAGGCGGGGAGCTGTTTTTT. The whole variable domain, remainder taken from reference TRBV30 and TRBJ2-2, is SQTIHQWPATLVQPVGSPLSLECTVEGTSNPNLYWYRQAAGRGLQLLFYSVGIGQISSEVPQNLSASRPQDRQFILSSKKLLLSDSGFYLCAWSTRGGGELFFGEGSRLTVL.

This chain uses TRBV18 with TRBJ1-4; no clear D gene. Germline CDR1 reads KGHSH; CDR2 reads LQKENI. Trimming removed 3 bases at V and 4 bases at J, with 12 bases between. CDR3 length: 15 amino acids. The CDR3 region has the DNA TGTGCCAGCTCACCGTTACAGACTATTAATGAAAAACTGTTTTTT. It yields the protein CASSPLQTINEKLFF.

A single count supports this clone. The J gene is TRBJ2-3, the V gene TRBV5-1; TRBD2 matches at 13 bases. The CDR3 has 15 amino acids. CDR1 SGHRS and CDR2 YFSETQ come from the germline V gene. V lost 1 base to trimming and J lost 6 bases; unmatched junction nucleotides: 2. The CDR3 sequence is CASSLTSGGADTQYF. CDR3 sequence (DNA): TGCGCCAGCAGCTTGACTAGCGGGGGGGCGGATACGCAGTATTTT.

The V gene is TRBV30, the J gene TRBJ1-5, with no clear D. CDR3 length: 15 residues. Between the trimmed V and J ends, which lost 0 bases and 6 bases, there was a span of 15 bases. Germline V gives CDR1 GTSNPN, CDR2 SVGIG (reference sequence). DNA for the CDR3: TGTGCCTGGAGTGTACCGCGGGCCTCAGGTCAGCCCCAGCATTTT. Protein product: CAWSVPRASGQPQHF.

V gene TRBV18 combines with J gene TRBJ2-2; D unclear. V shed 3 bases and J shed 0 bases, with 11 bases lying between them. CDR1 is KGHSH, CDR2 LQKENI, per germline. The CDR3 covers 16 residues. The CDR3 sequence is CASSPSTHSNTGELFF. The CDR3 DNA reads as TGTGCCAGCTCACCGTCTACCCACTCGAACACCGGGGAGCTGTTTTTT. The whole variable domain, filled in from reference TRBV18 and TRBJ2-2, reads NAGVMQNPRHLVRRRGQEARLRCSPMKGHSHVYWYRQLPEEGLKFMVYLQKENIIDESGMPKERFSAEFPKEGPSILRIQQVVRGDSAAYFCASSPSTHSNTGELFFGEGSRLTVL.

This clone was seen only once. This chain uses TRBV27 with TRBJ2-2, with D unresolved. CDR3 length: 15 residues. CDR1 is MNHEY, CDR2 SMNVEV, per germline (reference sequence). V dropped 1 base and J dropped 0 bases, with 6 bases sitting between them. The CDR3 DNA reads TGTGCCAGCAGTTTATGGCCGTCGAACACCGGGGAGCTGTTTTTT. Protein sequence: CASSLWPSNTGELFF.

CDR3 region: CASRADRGGETQYF. In DNA form, the CDR3 reads TGTGCCAGCAGGGCCGACAGGGGAGGTGAGACCCAGTACTTC. V and J are TRBV2 and TRBJ2-5, with 8 bases fitting TRBD1. This CDR3 spans 14 amino acids. CDR1 and CDR2 from the germline V gene are SNHLY and FYNNEI. V lost 6 bases to trimming and J lost 5 bases; unmatched junction nucleotides: 8.

This chain uses TRBV12-3 or TRBV12-4 with TRBJ1-2; D is uncertain. The CDR3 extends over 10 amino acids. V shed 5 bases and J shed 8 bases, with 6 bases lying between them. CDR3 region: CASSQYGYTF. The CDR3 DNA reads as TGTGCCAGCAGTCAATACGGCTACACCTTC.

The CDR3 is CSGSGRGQETQYF. The CDR3, as DNA: TGCAGTGGTAGTGGGAGAGGGCAAGAGACCCAGTACTTC. The chain combines TRBV20-1 with TRBJ2-5, with D maybe TRBD2 (5 bases). CDR1 and CDR2 from the germline V gene are DFQATT and SNEGSKA (reference sequence). Trimming removed 7 bases at V and 2 bases at J, with 14 bases between. The CDR3 runs 13 residues.

The chain has TRBV11-3 and TRBJ2-3; 8 positions agree with TRBD1. V was pared by 2 bases and J by 4 bases, with 5 bases of the junction left unmatched. Per germline, CDR1 SGHNT and CDR2 YENEEA. The CDR3 runs 15 residues. As DNA, the CDR3 is TGTGCCAGCAGCTTAACAGGACAGGGCCCAGATACGCAGTATTTT. Translating gives CASSLTGQGPDTQYF.

The genes are TRBV5-1 and TRBJ2-2, with D possibly matching TRBD1 (7 bases). The CDR3 contains 17 residues. Trimming removed 0 bases from V and 1 base from J, with 13 bases in between. Germline V CDR1 and CDR2: SGHRS, YFSETQ. The CDR3 here is CASSLARDSGNTGELFF. CDR3 nucleotide sequence: TGCGCCAGCAGCTTGGCGCGGGACAGCGGGAACACCGGGGAGCTGTTTTTT.

This sequence joins TRBV15 and TRBJ1-5, with 7 bases fitting TRBD1. Trimming cost V 0 bases and J 4 bases; bases outside gene matches: 15. The germline V gene encodes CDR1 LNHNV and CDR2 YYDKDF (reference sequence). This CDR3 contains 19 residues. CDR3 amino acids: CATSRERGSRQGGNQPQHF. CDR3 sequence (DNA): TGTGCCACCAGCAGAGAGAGGGGTTCTAGACAGGGAGGGAATCAGCCCCAGCATTTT.

This clone appeared a single time. The rearrangement joins TRBV11-2 to TRBJ2-1, with D possibly TRBD2 on 7 matching bases. The germline gives CDR1 SGHAT, CDR2 FQNNGV. V dropped 4 bases and J dropped 6 bases, with 19 bases sitting between them. The CDR3 has 16 amino acids. CDR3 amino acids: CASSSRLSRGANEQFF. The CDR3 DNA follows: TGTGCCAGCAGCTCGCGACTGTCTCGGGGGGCCAATGAGCAGTTCTTC.

This chain uses TRBV6-5 with TRBJ1-2, with a possible D match to TRBD1 (5 bases). The V end was cut by 7 bases, the J end by 2 bases, with 14 bases between. Germline CDR1 is MNHEY and CDR2 is SVGAGI. This CDR3 region has 14 residues. The DNA of the CDR3 is TGTGCCAGCACCCCAAGCGGGGGGAACTATGGCTACACCTTC. This gives the protein CASTPSGGNYGYTF.

The J gene is TRBJ2-2, the V gene TRBV10-1; a weak D match, TRBD2 (5 bases). The CDR3 loop spans 15 amino acids. Germline assignment: CDR1 WNHNN and CDR2 SYGVQD (reference sequence). V was cut by 5 bases and J by 0 bases, with 10 bases left in between. CDR3 DNA: TGCGCCAGCAGTACGACTACCCCGAACACCGGGGAGCTGTTTTTT. Its translation: CASSTTTPNTGELFF.

This sequence joins TRBV27 and TRBJ1-2, with D possibly matching TRBD1 (5 bases). Germline CDR1 MNHEY, CDR2 SMNVEV (reference sequence). This CDR3 is 13 amino acids long. Trimming took 3 bases from V and 3 from J, leaving 8 bases between them. DNA for the CDR3: TGTGCCAGCAGTTTTGAGGGGCACTATGGCTACACCTTC. Translating gives CASSFEGHYGYTF.

V usage is TRBV9 and J usage is TRBJ2-2, with no clear D. Germline values: CDR1 SGDLS, CDR2 YYNGEE. CDR3 length equals 16 residues. The V end lost 0 bases, the J end lost 0 bases, and 9 bases lay between the germline ends. The CDR3 nucleotides read TGTGCCAGCAGCGTAGAGATGGGTCCGAACACCGGGGAGCTGTTTTTT. This codes for CASSVEMGPNTGELFF.

The chain joins TRBV28 to TRBJ1-5, with a possible D match to TRBD1 (5 bases). The CDR3 has 13 residues. Trimming cost V 5 bases and J 10 bases, with 15 bases left between them. Germline loops: CDR1 MDHEN, CDR2 SYDVKM. CDR3 region: CASSPTGHGPQHF. The CDR3 DNA is TGTGCCAGCAGTCCAACGGGGCATGGTCCCCAGCATTTT. Looking up the rest from reference TRBV28 and TRBJ1-5 gives the full variable domain: DVKVTQSSRYLVKRTGEKVFLECVQDMDHENMFWYRQDPGLGLRLIYFSYDVKMKEKGDIPEGYSVSREKKERFSLILESASTNQTSMYLCASSPTGHGPQHFGDGTRLSIL.

The V gene is TRBV5-5, the J gene TRBJ2-7; 9 positions match TRBD1. The CDR3 has 14 residues. Trimming took 5 bases from V and 5 from J; bases not matched to a gene: 8. The germline CDR1 and CDR2 sequences are SGHKS and YYEKEE (reference sequence). CDR3 sequence: CASRFAGQGHEQYV. CDR3 nucleotide sequence: TGTGCCAGCAGGTTTGCGGGACAGGGCCACGAGCAGTACGTC.